The T cell receptor (beta chain) described here comes from a study of T cells in women clearing cervical HPV infection. Study details: HLA type stays a possible confounder, typing being limited.

Study-wide results and caveats: Richness differences could reflect unmeasured T-cell content per sample.

This CDR3 has 12 residues. V lost 6 bases and J lost 5, with 10 bases in between. From germline, CDR1 is SNHLY and CDR2 FYNNEI. Concerning this clone: Its antigen remains unknown. Read coverage stops 3 residues before the CDR3 terminus; the germline J gene supplies the remainder.

Profiled with immunoSEQ multiplex PCR; TCRdb holds only in-frame clones, not every one. This table holds 25,000 to 35,000 clones. Source material: blood buffy coat. V is TRBV2 and J is TRBJ2-5; D is unresolved. The receptor was derived from a woman aged 18 to 75 with a cervical HPV16 infection that either progressed to CIN3+ or cleared (not recorded which). The DNA read from the CDR3 is TGTGCCAGCAGAGCAACTGCTGAGACC. Encoded protein: CASRATAET. The entire CDR3 protein is CASRATAETQYF.